This T cell receptor beta chain was sequenced during a study of blood T cell repertoires in COVID-19. This CDR3 comprises 14 residues. Germline V gene sequence: CDR1 ENHRY, CDR2 SYGVKD. Trimming took 6 bases from V and 0 from J, leaving 11 bases between them. The data were produced by immunoSEQ multiplex PCR, yet TCRdb's version contains in-frame clones alone and is incomplete. The repertoire holds roughly 190,000 clones, with roughly 80% as singletons. As regards this clone: Other DNA sequences within the sample encode an identical CDR3.

The rearrangement links TRBV10-3 to TRBJ1-1; TRBD1 is a possible D gene (6 bases). Sequencing was done on a sample of peripheral blood. This clonotype originated in a man aged 55 to 69 with acute or convalescent COVID-19. For the CDR3, the DNA is TGTGCCATCAGGAGCACAGGGTTGAACACTGAAGCTTTCTTT. Its translation: CAIRSTGLNTEAFF.